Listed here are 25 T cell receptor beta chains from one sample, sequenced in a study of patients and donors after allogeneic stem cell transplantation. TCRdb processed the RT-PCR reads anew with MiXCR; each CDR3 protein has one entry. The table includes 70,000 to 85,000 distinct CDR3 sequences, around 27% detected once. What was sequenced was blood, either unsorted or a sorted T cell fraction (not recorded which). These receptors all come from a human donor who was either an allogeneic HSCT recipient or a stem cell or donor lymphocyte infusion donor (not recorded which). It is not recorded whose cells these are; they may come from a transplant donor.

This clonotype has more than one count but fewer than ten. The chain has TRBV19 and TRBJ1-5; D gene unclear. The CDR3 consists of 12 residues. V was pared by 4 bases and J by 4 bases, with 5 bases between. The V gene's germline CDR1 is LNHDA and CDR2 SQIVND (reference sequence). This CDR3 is CASSSNNQPQHF. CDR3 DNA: TGTGCCAGTAGTAGTAATAATCAGCCCCAGCATTTT.

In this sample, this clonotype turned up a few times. The CDR3: CSVIGTESYEQYF. The CDR3 region has the DNA TGCAGCGTTATTGGGACTGAAAGCTACGAGCAGTACTTC. V gene TRBV29-1 combines with J gene TRBJ2-7, with D perhaps TRBD2 (6 bases). Trimming removed 5 bases at V and 3 bases at J, with 14 bases between. The length of the CDR3 is 13 residues. CDR1 is SQVTM and CDR2 is ANQGSEA in the germline V gene.

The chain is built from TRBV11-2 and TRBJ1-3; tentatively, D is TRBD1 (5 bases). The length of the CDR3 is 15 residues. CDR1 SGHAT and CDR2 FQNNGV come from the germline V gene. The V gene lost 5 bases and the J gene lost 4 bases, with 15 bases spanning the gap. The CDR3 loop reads CASSRGTSWGNTIYF. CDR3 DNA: TGTGCCAGCAGCAGAGGGACGTCGTGGGGAAACACCATATATTTT.

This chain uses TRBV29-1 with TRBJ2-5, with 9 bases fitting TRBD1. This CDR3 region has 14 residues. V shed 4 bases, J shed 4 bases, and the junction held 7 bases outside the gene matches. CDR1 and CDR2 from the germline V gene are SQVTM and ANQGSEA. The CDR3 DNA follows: TGCAGCGTTGTCCCCAGGACAGGGGTAGAGACCCAGTACTTC. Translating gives CSVVPRTGVETQYF. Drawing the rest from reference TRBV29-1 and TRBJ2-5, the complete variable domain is SAVISQKPSRDICQRGTSLTIQCQVDSQVTMMFWYRQQPGQSLTLIATANQGSEATYESGFVIDKFPISRPNLTFSTLTVSNMSPEDSSIYLCSVVPRTGVETQYFGPGTRLLVL.

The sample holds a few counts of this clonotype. CDR3 nucleotide sequence: TGCGCCAGCAGCTTTAGCGGGCCCTCCTACAATGAGCAGTTCTTC. Translation: CASSFSGPSYNEQFF. The gene calls are TRBV5-1 and TRBJ2-1, with 7 bases that match TRBD2. V gave up 2 bases and J gave up 0 bases; unmatched junction bases: 2. Per germline, CDR1 SGHRS and CDR2 YFSETQ. The CDR3 spans 15 residues.

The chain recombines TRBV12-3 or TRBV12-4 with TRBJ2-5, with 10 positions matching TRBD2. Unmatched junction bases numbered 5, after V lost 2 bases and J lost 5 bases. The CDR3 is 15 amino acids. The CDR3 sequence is CASSLQRGGSETQYF. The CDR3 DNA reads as TGTGCCAGCAGTTTACAGCGGGGGGGCTCGGAGACCCAGTACTTC.

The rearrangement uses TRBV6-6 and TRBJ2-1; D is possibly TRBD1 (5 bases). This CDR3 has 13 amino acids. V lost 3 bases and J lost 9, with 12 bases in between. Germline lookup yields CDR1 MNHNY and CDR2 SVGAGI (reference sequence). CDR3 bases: TGTGCCAGCAGTTATACAGGTATCGGTGAGCAGTTCTTC. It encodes CASSYTGIGEQFF.

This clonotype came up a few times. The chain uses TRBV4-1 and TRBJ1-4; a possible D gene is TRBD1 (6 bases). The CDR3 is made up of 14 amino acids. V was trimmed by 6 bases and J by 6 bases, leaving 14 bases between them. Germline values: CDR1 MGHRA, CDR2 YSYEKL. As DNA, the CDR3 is TGCGCCAGCAGTCAGCACAGGGTTGATGAAAAACTGTTTTTT. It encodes CASSQHRVDEKLFF.

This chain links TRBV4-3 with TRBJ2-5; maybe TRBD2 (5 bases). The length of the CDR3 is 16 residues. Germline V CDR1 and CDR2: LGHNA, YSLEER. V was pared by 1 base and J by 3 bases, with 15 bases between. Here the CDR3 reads CASSQVAGSGEETQYF. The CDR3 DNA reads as TGCGCCAGCAGCCAAGTTGCGGGTTCCGGAGAAGAGACCCAGTACTTC.

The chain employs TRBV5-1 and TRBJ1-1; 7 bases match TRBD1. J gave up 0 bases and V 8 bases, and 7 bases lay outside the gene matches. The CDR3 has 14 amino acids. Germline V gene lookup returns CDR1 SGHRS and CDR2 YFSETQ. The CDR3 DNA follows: TGCGCCAGTTTACAGGGGCCTATGAACACTGAAGCTTTCTTT. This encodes CASLQGPMNTEAFF. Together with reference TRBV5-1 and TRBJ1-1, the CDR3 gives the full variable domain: KAGVTQTPRYLIKTRGQQVTLSCSPISGHRSVSWYQQTPGQGLQFLFEYFSETQRNKGNFPGRFSGRQFSNSRSEMNVSTLELGDSALYLCASLQGPMNTEAFFGQGTRLTVV.

CDR3 residues: CASTRFINNEQFF. The CDR3 DNA sequence: TGTGCCAGCACCCGATTTATTAACAATGAGCAGTTCTTC. V and J are TRBV6-6 and TRBJ2-1; D is undetermined. There are 13 residues in the CDR3. Germline CDR1 and CDR2: MNHNY and SVGAGI (reference sequence). Between the trimmed V and J ends, which lost 7 bases and 5 bases, there was a span of 12 bases.

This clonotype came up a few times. The CDR3 region is CASSQDPDRGLAFF. The CDR3, as DNA: TGCGCCAGCAGCCAAGACCCGGACAGGGGGCTTGCTTTCTTT. The rearrangement joins TRBV4-1 to TRBJ1-1, with 11 bases that match TRBD1. CDR1 is MGHRA and CDR2 is YSYEKL in the germline V gene. CDR3 length equals 14 residues. After removal of 0 bases from V and 11 bases from J, the junction contained 5 bases not matched to a gene.

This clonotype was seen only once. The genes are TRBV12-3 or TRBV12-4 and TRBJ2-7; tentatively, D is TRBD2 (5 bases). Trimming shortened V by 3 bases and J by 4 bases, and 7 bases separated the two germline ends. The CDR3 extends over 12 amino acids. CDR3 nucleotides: TGTGCCAGCAGTTTTCCGGGGTACGAGCAGTACTTC. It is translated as CASSFPGYEQYF.

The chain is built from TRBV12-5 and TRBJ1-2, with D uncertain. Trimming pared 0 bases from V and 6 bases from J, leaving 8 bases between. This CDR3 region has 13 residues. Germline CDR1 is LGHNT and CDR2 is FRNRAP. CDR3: CASGLVPFDGYTF. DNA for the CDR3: TGTGCTAGTGGTTTGGTCCCCTTTGATGGCTACACCTTC.

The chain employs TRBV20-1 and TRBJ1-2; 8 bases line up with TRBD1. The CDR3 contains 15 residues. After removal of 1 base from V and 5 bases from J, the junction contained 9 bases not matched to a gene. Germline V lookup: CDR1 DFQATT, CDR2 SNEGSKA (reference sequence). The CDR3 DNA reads TGCAGTGCTAGAGCCTGGGAGCAGGGGGCTTATGGCTACACCTTC. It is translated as CSARAWEQGAYGYTF.

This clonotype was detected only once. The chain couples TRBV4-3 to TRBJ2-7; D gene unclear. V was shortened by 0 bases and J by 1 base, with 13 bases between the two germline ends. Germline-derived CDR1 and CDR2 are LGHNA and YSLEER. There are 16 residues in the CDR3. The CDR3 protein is CASSQDLKALSYEQYF. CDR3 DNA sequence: TGCGCCAGCAGCCAAGATCTGAAGGCACTTTCCTACGAGCAGTACTTC.

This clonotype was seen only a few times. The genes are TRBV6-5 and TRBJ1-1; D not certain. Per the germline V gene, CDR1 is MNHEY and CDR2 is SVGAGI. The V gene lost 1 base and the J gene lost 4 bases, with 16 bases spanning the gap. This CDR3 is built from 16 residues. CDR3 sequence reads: CASSYLYEGRGTEAFF. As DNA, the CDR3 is TGTGCCAGCAGTTACTTGTACGAGGGTCGGGGCACTGAAGCTTTCTTT.

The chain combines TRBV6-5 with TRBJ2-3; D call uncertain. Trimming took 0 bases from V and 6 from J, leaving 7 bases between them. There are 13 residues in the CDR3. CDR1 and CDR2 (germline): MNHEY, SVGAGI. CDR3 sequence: CASSYSSMDTQYF. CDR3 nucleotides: TGTGCCAGCAGTTACTCAAGTATGGATACGCAGTATTTT.

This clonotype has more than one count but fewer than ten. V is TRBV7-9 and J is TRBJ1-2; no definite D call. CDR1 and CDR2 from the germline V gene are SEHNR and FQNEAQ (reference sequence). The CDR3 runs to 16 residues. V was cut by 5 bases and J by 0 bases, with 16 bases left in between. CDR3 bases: TGTGCCAGCAGCCACCTCTACACGGAAACTAACTATGGCTACACCTTC. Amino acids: CASSHLYTETNYGYTF.

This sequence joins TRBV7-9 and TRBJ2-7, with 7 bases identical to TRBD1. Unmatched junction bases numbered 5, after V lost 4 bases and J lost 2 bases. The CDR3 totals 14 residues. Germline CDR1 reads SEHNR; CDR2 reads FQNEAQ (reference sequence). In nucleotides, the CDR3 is TGTGCCAGCAGCTCAAGACAGGGAGCCTACGAGCAGTACTTC. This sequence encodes CASSSRQGAYEQYF.

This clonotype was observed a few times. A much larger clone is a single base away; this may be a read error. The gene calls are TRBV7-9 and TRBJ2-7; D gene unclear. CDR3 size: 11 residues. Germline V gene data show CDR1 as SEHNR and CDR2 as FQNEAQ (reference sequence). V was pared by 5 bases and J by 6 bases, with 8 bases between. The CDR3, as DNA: TGTGCCAGCAGCCCAACAACCGAGCAGTACTTC. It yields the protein CASSPTTEQYF.

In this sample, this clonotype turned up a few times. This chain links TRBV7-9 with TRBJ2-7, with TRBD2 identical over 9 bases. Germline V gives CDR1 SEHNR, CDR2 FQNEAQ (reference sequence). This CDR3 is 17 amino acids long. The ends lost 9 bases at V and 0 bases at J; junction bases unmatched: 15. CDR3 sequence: CARERISGGPHSYEQYF. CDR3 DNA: TGTGCCAGAGAAAGGATTAGCGGGGGCCCACACTCCTACGAGCAGTACTTC.

CDR3 protein: CASSLSSYGDTQYF. Here the CDR3 DNA reads TGTGCCAGCAGCTTATCAAGTTACGGAGATACGCAGTATTTT. The chain recombines TRBV7-9 with TRBJ2-3; D gene ambiguous. CDR1 is SEHNR, CDR2 FQNEAQ, per germline (reference sequence). The CDR3 consists of 14 residues. The V end was cut by 2 bases, the J end by 5 bases, with 11 bases between.

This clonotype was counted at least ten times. Here the CDR3 DNA reads TGTGCCAGCAGCTCTATGGTGGGGGCCTTGAACACTGAAGCTTTCTTT. Its protein product is CASSSMVGALNTEAFF. This chain uses TRBV7-8 with TRBJ1-1; maybe TRBD1 (6 bases). V was shortened by 4 bases and J by 0 bases, with 15 bases between the two germline ends. Germline V CDR1 and CDR2: SGHVS, FQNEAQ. The CDR3 is 16 amino acids. The full variable domain, in which reference TRBV7-8 and TRBJ1-1 provide the parts outside the CDR3, is GAGVSQSPRYKVAKRGQDVALRCDPISGHVSLFWYQQALGQGPEFLTYFQNEAQLDKSGLPSDRFFAERPEGSVSTLKIQRTQQEDSAVYLCASSSMVGALNTEAFFGQGTRLTVV.

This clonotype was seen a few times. CDR3 loop: CASSQAGGTEAFF. The CDR3 DNA reads as TGTGCCAGCAGCCAAGCAGGGGGAACTGAAGCTTTCTTT. This chain links TRBV3-1 with TRBJ1-1; 7 bases fit TRBD1. Per the germline V gene, CDR1 is LGHDT and CDR2 is YNNKEL (reference sequence). This CDR3 comprises 13 residues. With V trimmed by 1 base and J by 5 bases, 1 base remained unmatched. Filled out from reference TRBV3-1 and TRBJ1-1, the complete variable domain reads DTAVSQTPKYLVTQMGNDKSIKCEQNLGHDTMYWYKQDSKKFLKIMFSYNNKELIINETVPNRFSPKSPDKAHLNLHINSLELGDSAVYFCASSQAGGTEAFFGQGTRLTVV.